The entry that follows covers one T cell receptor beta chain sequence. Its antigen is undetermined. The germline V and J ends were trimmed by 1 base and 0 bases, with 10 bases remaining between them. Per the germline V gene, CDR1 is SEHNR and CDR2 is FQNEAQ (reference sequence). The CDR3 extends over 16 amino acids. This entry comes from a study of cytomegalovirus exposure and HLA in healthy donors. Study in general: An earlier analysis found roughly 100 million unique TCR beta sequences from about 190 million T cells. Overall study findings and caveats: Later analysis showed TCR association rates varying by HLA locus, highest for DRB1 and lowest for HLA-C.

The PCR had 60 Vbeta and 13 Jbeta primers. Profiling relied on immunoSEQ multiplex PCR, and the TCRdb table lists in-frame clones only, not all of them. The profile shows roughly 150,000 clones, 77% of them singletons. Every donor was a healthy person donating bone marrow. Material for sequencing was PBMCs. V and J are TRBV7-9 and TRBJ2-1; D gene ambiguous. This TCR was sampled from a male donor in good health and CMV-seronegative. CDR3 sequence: CASSLGSGLSYNEQFF. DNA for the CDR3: TGTGCCAGCAGCTTAGGTTCGGGTCTCTCCTACAATGAGCAGTTCTTC.